The clone carrying this TCR beta chain was counted a few times. These data come from a study of blood T cell repertoires in COVID-19. The germline CDR1 and CDR2 sequences are MDHEN and SYDVKM. The CDR3 contains 14 residues. V lost 6 bases to trimming and J lost 4 bases; unmatched junction nucleotides: 9. Generated by immunoSEQ multiplex PCR, the TCRdb table keeps only in-frame clones and is missing some. In the table there are more than 350,000 clones, around 89% of which are singletons. This chain connects TRBV28 to TRBJ2-7; the match to TRBD1 covers 7 bases. The sample comprised peripheral blood. The source is a woman younger than 45 with COVID-19, enrolled during active disease. The CDR3 nucleotides read TGTGCCAGCAGGCGACAGGGACGTACGTACGAGCAGTACTTC. Residues: CASRRQGRTYEQYF.